The TCR beta chain under discussion was sequenced for a study of blood T cell repertoires in COVID-19. Study-level information: Samples of COVID-19 (acute and convalescent) were obtained from the United States, Italy and Spain. Sample material is recorded as cDNA or gDNA derived from T cells, B-cell-depleted T cells, or PBMCs.

In the study's own analysis: Amplification with reference gene primers provided the estimates of nucleated cell counts. Clones were sequenced by immunoSEQ multiplex PCR, and TCRdb holds only the in-frame ones, with some missing. That table supplies the V and J calls and clone size; D and trimming were determined from the DNA. The sample lists approximately 90,000 clones; 75% to 90% were seen once. Specimen: peripheral blood. The sequence derives from an elderly woman with acute or convalescent COVID-19.

The CDR3: CASSQEEWMNTEAFF. CDR3 coding DNA: TGTGCCAGCAGCCAAGAGGAGTGGATGAACACTGAAGCTTTCTTT. The chain uses TRBV3-1 (or the pseudogene TRBV3-2) and TRBJ1-1; no clear D. The length of the CDR3 is 15 residues. Germline CDR1 and CDR2: LGHDT and YNNKEL (reference sequence). The V and J ends lost 0 bases and 0 bases respectively, with 8 bases between them.